This T cell receptor (beta chain) was recorded in a study of spatial heterogeneity in lung cancer. As for the study in general: Unique TCR and UMI combinations averaged more than ten appearances each in raw reads.

One entry per CDR3 protein, called by TCRdb with MiXCR from the 5' RACE reads. The sample includes thousands of distinct CDR3 sequences, around 15% of them seen just once. Documented time point: sample taken at primary tumor resection. Samples came from around 70 TRACERx patients with untreated early-stage lung cancer. TCRs were sequenced from unsorted whole RNA of tumor, nontumor lung or PBMC. This clonotype was detected many times. The antigen is not known. The CDR3 length is 14 residues. J was trimmed by 9 bases and V by 7 bases; bases with no gene match: 10. Whole-study findings and limits: Higher tumor mutation counts went along with higher counts of expanded intratumoral alpha and beta TCRs.

The sequence derives from a female donor with early-stage non-small cell lung cancer. Sequencing used lung tumor tissue, obtained at surgery. The V and J genes are TRBV12-3 or TRBV12-4 and TRBJ2-1, with 9 nucleotides matching TRBD2. The CDR3 DNA follows: TGTGCCAGCATTCTAGCGGGGAGCCCGATTGAGCAGTTCTTC. Its protein product is CASILAGSPIEQFF.